This record concerns one TCR beta chain sequence. The antigen remains unidentified. The trim removed 9 bases at V and 0 bases at J, leaving 2 bases unmatched. Germline V gives CDR1 ENHRY, CDR2 SYGVKD. This CDR3 region has 12 residues. These data belong to a study of identical twins. TCRdb reprocessed the 5' RACE reads with MiXCR, giving one entry per CDR3 protein. This table holds 1.5 million to 2 million distinct CDR3 sequences, around 29% found once. Study results and limitations: With monozygotic twins, out-of-frame TCR alpha sharing exceeded what models estimated.

The material sequenced was cord blood. The rearrangement links TRBV10-3 to TRBJ2-7; 7 positions agree with TRBD2. This sequence was found in a newborn girl in good health. In DNA form, the CDR3 reads TGTGCCATAGCGGGGAGCTCCTACGAGCAGTACTTC. This encodes CAIAGSSYEQYF.